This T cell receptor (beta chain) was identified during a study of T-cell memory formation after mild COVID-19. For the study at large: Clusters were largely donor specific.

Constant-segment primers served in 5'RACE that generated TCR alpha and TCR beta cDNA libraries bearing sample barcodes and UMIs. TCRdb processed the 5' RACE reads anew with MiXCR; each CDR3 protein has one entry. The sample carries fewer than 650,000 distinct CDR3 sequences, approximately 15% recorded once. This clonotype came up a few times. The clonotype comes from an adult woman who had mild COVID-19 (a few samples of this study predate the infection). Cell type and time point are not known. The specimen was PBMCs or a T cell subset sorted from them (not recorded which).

The CDR3 is CASSFGQDNSPLHF. CDR3 sequence (DNA): TGTGCCAGCAGCTTTGGGCAGGATAATTCACCCCTCCACTTT. J is TRBJ1-6 and V is TRBV7-9, with unresolved D. The CDR3 runs to 14 residues. The V gene lost 3 bases and the J gene lost 5 bases, with 8 bases spanning the gap. Germline CDR1 SEHNR, CDR2 FQNEAQ (reference sequence).